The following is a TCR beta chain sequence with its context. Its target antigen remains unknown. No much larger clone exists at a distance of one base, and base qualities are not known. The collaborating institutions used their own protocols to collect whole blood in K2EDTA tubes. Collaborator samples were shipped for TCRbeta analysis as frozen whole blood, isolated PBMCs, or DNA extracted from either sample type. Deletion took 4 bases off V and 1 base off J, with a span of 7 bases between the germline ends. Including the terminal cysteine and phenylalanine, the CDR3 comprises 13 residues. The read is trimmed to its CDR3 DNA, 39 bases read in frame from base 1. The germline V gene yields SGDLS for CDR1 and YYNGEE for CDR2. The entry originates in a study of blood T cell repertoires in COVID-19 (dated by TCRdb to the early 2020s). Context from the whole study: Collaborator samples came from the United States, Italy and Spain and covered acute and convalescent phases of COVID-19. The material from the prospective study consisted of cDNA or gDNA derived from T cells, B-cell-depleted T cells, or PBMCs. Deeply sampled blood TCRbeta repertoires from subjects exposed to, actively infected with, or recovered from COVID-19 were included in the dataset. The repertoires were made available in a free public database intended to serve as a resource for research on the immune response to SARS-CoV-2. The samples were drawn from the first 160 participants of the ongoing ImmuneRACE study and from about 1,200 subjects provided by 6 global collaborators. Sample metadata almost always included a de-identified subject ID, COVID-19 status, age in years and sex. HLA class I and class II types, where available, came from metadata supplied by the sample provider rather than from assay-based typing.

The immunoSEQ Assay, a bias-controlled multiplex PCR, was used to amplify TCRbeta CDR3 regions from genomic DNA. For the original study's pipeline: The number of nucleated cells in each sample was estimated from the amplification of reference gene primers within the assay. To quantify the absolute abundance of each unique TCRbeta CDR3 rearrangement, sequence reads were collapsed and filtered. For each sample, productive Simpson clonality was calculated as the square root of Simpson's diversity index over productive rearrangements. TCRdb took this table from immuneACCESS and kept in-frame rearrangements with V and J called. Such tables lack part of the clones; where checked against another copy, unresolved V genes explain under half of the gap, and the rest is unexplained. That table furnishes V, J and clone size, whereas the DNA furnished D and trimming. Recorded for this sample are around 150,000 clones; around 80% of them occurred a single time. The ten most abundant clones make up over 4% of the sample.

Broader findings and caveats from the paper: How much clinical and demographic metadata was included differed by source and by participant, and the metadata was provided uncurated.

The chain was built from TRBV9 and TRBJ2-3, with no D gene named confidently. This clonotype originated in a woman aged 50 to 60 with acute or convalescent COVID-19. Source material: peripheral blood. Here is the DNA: TGTGCCAGCAGCACATCCCGCACAGATACGCAGTATTTT. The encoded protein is CASSTSRTDTQYF.